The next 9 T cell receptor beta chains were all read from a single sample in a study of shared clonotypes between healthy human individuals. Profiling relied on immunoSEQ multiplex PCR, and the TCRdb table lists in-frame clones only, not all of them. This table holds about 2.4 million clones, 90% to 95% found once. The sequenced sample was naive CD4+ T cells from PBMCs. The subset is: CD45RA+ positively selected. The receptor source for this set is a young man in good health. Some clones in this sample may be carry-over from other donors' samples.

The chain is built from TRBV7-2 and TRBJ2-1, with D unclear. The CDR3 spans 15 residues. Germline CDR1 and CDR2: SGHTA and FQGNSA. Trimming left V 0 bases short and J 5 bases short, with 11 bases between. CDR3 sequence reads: CASSLARTHHNEQFF. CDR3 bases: TGTGCCAGCAGCTTAGCGCGGACCCACCACAATGAGCAGTTCTTC.

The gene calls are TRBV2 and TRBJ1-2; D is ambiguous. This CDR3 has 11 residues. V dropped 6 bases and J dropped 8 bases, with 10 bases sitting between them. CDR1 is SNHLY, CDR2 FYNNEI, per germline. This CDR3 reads CASRRPGGYTF. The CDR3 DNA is TGTGCCAGCAGACGCCCGGGGGGCTACACCTTC.

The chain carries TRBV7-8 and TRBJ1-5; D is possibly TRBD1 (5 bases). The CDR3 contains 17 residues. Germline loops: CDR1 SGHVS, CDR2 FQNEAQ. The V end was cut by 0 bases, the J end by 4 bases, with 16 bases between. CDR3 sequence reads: CASSLARGRAENQPQHF. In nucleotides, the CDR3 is TGTGCCAGCAGCTTAGCGCGGGGACGGGCCGAAAATCAGCCCCAGCATTTT.

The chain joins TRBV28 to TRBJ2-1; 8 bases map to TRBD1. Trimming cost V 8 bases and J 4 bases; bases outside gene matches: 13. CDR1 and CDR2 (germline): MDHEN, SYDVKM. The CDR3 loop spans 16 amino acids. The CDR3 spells CASRRTGTGTYNEQFF. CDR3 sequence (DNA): TGTGCCAGCCGTAGAACCGGGACAGGAACTTACAATGAGCAGTTCTTC.

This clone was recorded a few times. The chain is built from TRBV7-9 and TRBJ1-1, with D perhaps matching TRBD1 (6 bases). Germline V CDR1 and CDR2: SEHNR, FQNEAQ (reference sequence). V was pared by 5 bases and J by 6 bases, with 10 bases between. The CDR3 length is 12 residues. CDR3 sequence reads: CASSQGPAEAFF. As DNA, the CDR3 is TGTGCCAGCAGCCAGGGGCCCGCTGAAGCTTTCTTT.

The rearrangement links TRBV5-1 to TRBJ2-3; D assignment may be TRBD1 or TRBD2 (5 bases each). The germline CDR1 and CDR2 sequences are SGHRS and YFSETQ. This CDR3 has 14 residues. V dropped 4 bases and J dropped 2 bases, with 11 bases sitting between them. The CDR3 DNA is TGCGCCAGCAGCCCCTGGGGGATCACAGATACGCAGTATTTT. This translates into CASSPWGITDTQYF. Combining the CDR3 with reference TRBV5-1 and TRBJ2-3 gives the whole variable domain KAGVTQTPRYLIKTRGQQVTLSCSPISGHRSVSWYQQTPGQGLQFLFEYFSETQRNKGNFPGRFSGRQFSNSRSEMNVSTLELGDSALYLCASSPWGITDTQYFGPGTRLTVL.

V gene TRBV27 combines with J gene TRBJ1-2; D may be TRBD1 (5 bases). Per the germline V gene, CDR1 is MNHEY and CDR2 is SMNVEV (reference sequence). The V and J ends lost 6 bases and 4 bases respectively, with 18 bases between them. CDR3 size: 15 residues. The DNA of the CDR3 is TGTGCCAGCAGCCGGGGGAATCAGGGTGGCTATGGCTACACCTTC. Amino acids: CASSRGNQGGYGYTF.

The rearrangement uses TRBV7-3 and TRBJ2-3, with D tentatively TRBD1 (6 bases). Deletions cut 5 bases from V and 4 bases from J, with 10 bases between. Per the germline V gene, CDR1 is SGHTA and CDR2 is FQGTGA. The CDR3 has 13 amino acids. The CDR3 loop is CASSRGTADTQYF. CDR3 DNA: TGTGCCAGCAGCAGGGGGACCGCAGATACGCAGTATTTT. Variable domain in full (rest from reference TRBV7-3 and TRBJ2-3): GAGVSQTPSNKVTEKGKYVELRCDPISGHTALYWYRQSLGQGPEFLIYFQGTGAADDSGLPNDRFFAVRPEGSVSTLKIQRTERGDSAVYLCASSRGTADTQYFGPGTRLTVL.

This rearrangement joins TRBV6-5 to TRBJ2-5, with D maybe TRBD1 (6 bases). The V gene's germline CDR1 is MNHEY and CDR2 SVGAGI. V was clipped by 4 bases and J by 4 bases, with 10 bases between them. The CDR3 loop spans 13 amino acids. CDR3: CASSFRGIETQYF. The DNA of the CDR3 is TGTGCCAGCAGTTTTAGGGGGATAGAGACCCAGTACTTC.